These 24 T cell receptor beta chains originate from one sample sequenced in a study of blood T cell repertoires in COVID-19. Clones were sequenced by immunoSEQ multiplex PCR, and TCRdb holds only the in-frame ones, with some missing. The table records approximately 300,000 clones, roughly 85% of them present only once. The sample was PBMCs or T cells enriched from blood (not recorded which). Source of these receptors: a woman aged 25 to 45 who had been exposed to COVID-19.

This sequence joins TRBV30 and TRBJ2-3; D perhaps matches TRBD2 (5 bases). V dropped 4 bases and J dropped 4 bases, with 12 bases sitting between them. This CDR3 has 13 amino acids. CDR1 is GTSNPN and CDR2 is SVGIG in the germline V gene (reference sequence). The CDR3 coding sequence is TGTGCCTGGAAGCCTAGCTGGGCAGATACGCAGTATTTT. Protein: CAWKPSWADTQYF.

This clone was counted a single time. The chain has TRBV10-3 and TRBJ1-6; 9 bases agree with TRBD1. This CDR3 contains 15 residues. In germline, CDR1 is ENHRY, CDR2 SYGVKD. Losses at the gene ends were 0 bases for V and 10 bases for J; bases not matched to a gene: 4. CDR3 sequence (DNA): TGTGCCATCAGTGAGTCGGGACAGGGAGGCTCACCCCTCCACTTT. Its protein is CAISESGQGGSPLHF.

This clone was picked up one time. The V call is TRBV12-3 or TRBV12-4, the J call TRBJ2-4; D not certain. Trimming left V 7 bases short and J 9 bases short, with 4 bases between. This CDR3 is built from 9 residues. In DNA form, the CDR3 reads TGTGCCAGCACGAGCATTCAGTACTTC. Protein product: CASTSIQYF.

This chain connects TRBV7-9 to TRBJ1-4; 11 bases are a match to TRBD1. V gave up 5 bases and J gave up 6 bases; unmatched junction bases: 8. Germline lookup yields CDR1 SEHNR and CDR2 FQNEAQ (reference sequence). This CDR3 is 16 amino acids long. Written as DNA, the CDR3 is TGTGCCAGCAGCCGGACAGGGGGCCGGTCTGATGAAAAACTGTTTTTT. As protein: CASSRTGGRSDEKLFF.

This sequence joins TRBV14 and TRBJ2-7; 7 bases match TRBD1. V trimming: 4 bases; J trimming: 2 bases; junction bases outside the gene matches: 5. Germline assignment: CDR1 SGHDN and CDR2 FVKESK. The CDR3 covers 14 residues. The CDR3 sequence: CASSPWTGTYEQYF. DNA of the CDR3: TGTGCCAGCAGCCCCTGGACAGGTACCTACGAGCAGTACTTC. Using reference TRBV14 and TRBJ2-7 for the parts outside the CDR3, the full variable domain is EAGVTQFPSHSVIEKGQTVTLRCDPISGHDNLYWYRRVMGKEIKFLLHFVKESKQDESGMPNNRFLAERTGGTYSTLKVQPAELEDSGVYFCASSPWTGTYEQYFGPGTRLTVT.

The V and J genes are TRBV4-1 and TRBJ1-1; TRBD1 aligns across 8 bases. The CDR3 spans 15 residues. Germline CDR1 MGHRA, CDR2 YSYEKL. V shed 1 base, J shed 0 bases, and the junction held 1 base outside the gene matches. The CDR3 spells CASSQAGGLNTEAFF. CDR3 sequence (DNA): TGCGCCAGCAGCCAAGCAGGGGGCCTGAACACTGAAGCTTTCTTT.

This sequence joins TRBV4-3 and TRBJ2-7; the D gene is possibly TRBD1 (6 bases). The V gene lost 1 base and the J gene lost 7 bases, with 14 bases spanning the gap. Germline V lookup: CDR1 LGHNA, CDR2 YSLEER. The CDR3 length is 14 residues. The CDR3 spells CASSQGRTRGEQYF. CDR3 DNA: TGCGCCAGCAGCCAAGGCCGAACCAGGGGTGAGCAGTACTTC.

Only one count was recorded for this clone. The rearrangement joins TRBV27 to TRBJ1-1, with D perhaps TRBD1 (6 bases). Germline assignment: CDR1 MNHEY and CDR2 SMNVEV (reference sequence). Trimming left V 6 bases short and J 0 bases short, with 20 bases between. CDR3 size: 17 residues. In DNA form, the CDR3 reads TGTGCCAGCAGCAAACTGGGCACGGGGGGCATGAACACTGAAGCTTTCTTT. Translation: CASSKLGTGGMNTEAFF.

V gene TRBV6-5 combines with J gene TRBJ1-1; 8 bases are shared with TRBD1. CDR1 and CDR2 (germline): MNHEY, SVGAGI. The V and J ends lost 5 bases and 7 bases, in that order; junction bases with no gene match: 12. This CDR3 has 15 residues. CDR3: CASSRRYRGGGEAFF. Written as DNA, the CDR3 is TGTGCCAGCAGTCGAAGATACAGGGGGGGAGGTGAAGCTTTCTTT.

The V and J genes are TRBV28 and TRBJ2-1; TRBD2 aligns across 10 bases. The CDR3 runs to 18 residues. J was trimmed by 3 bases and V by 3 bases; bases with no gene match: 11. CDR1 and CDR2 (germline): MDHEN, SYDVKM. In DNA form, the CDR3 reads TGTGCCAGCAGTTTCTATTACTTCCCTAGCGGGGGCTACAATGAGCAGTTCTTC. Its protein product is CASSFYYFPSGGYNEQFF.

The V gene is TRBV10-3, the J gene TRBJ2-1; 8 bases align to TRBD2. This CDR3 is built from 13 residues. Trimming at V came to 5 bases and at J to 8 bases, leaving 5 bases not matched to a gene. Germline V gene data show CDR1 as ENHRY and CDR2 as SYGVKD. Here the CDR3 reads CAISPREGDEQFF. CDR3 bases: TGTGCCATCAGTCCACGGGAGGGGGATGAGCAGTTCTTC.

The genes are TRBV5-5 and TRBJ1-2; no clear D. Trimming cost V 0 bases and J 1 base, with 7 bases left between them. The CDR3 covers 14 residues. From germline, CDR1 is SGHKS and CDR2 YYEKEE (reference sequence). The chain's CDR3 is CASSLDINNYGYTF. Here the CDR3 DNA reads TGTGCCAGCAGCTTGGACATTAATAACTATGGCTACACCTTC.

The V gene is TRBV6-1, the J gene TRBJ2-7; TRBD1 matches at 9 bases. With V trimmed by 1 base and J by 3 bases, 4 bases remained unmatched. Germline assignment: CDR1 MNHNS and CDR2 SASEGT. The CDR3 extends over 15 amino acids. For the CDR3, the DNA is TGTGCCAGCAGTGAAGGGGGACAGGGTAACTACGAGCAGTACTTC. Its protein is CASSEGGQGNYEQYF.

The chain couples TRBV28 to TRBJ2-7; D is perhaps TRBD2 (6 bases). CDR1 and CDR2 from the germline V gene are MDHEN and SYDVKM. The ends were cut back, 7 bases at V and 2 bases at J, with 18 bases in the middle. The CDR3 loop spans 15 amino acids. The CDR3 reads CASNGNLAQTYEQYF. In nucleotides, the CDR3 is TGTGCCAGCAACGGGAATCTAGCGCAGACCTACGAGCAGTACTTC.

The rearrangement joins TRBV5-4 to TRBJ1-1; tentative D call: TRBD1 (6 bases). The CDR3 has 14 residues. V was shortened by 0 bases and J by 4 bases, with 10 bases between the two germline ends. The germline V gene encodes CDR1 SGHNT and CDR2 YYREEE (reference sequence). This CDR3 is CASSLEGGVTEAFF. DNA of the CDR3: TGTGCCAGCAGCTTGGAGGGGGGGGTCACTGAAGCTTTCTTT.

The chain couples TRBV12-3 or TRBV12-4 to TRBJ1-6; D not resolved. The germline V and J ends were trimmed by 7 bases and 7 bases, with 11 bases remaining between them. The CDR3 extends over 13 amino acids. The CDR3 DNA follows: TGTGCCAGCACCCCCAGCGGGAATTCACCCCTCCACTTT. Translating it yields CASTPSGNSPLHF.

The chain recombines TRBV5-1 with TRBJ1-4; D not certain. V dropped 0 bases and J dropped 8 bases, with 14 bases sitting between them. This CDR3 spans 15 amino acids. Germline CDR1 SGHRS, CDR2 YFSETQ. The CDR3 reads CASSLAVGGEEKLFF. The CDR3 nucleotides are TGCGCCAGCAGCTTGGCGGTTGGCGGCGAGGAAAAACTGTTTTTT.

This clone turned up a few times. V gene TRBV9 combines with J gene TRBJ2-7; TRBD2 matches 9 bases. This CDR3 spans 18 amino acids. CDR1 and CDR2 from the germline V gene are SGDLS and YYNGEE. With V trimmed by 0 bases and J by 2 bases, 12 bases remained unmatched. CDR3 nucleotides: TGTGCCAGCAGCGTAGTCCTCCTTAGCGGGAGAAGAACCTACGAGCAGTACTTC. Amino acid sequence: CASSVVLLSGRRTYEQYF.

The chain carries TRBV12-5 and TRBJ2-1; 10 bases line up with TRBD1. This CDR3 spans 16 amino acids. Per the germline V gene, CDR1 is LGHNT and CDR2 is FRNRAP. J gave up 7 bases and V 4 bases, and 10 bases lay outside the gene matches. CDR3 in DNA: TGTGCTAGTGGTTCCCCGACAGGGGGCGCAAGAAATGAGCAGTTCTTC. Translation gives CASGSPTGGARNEQFF.

V is TRBV27 and J is TRBJ1-1, with D possibly TRBD1 on 6 matching bases. The CDR3 extends over 14 amino acids. Trimming shortened V by 6 bases and J by 7 bases, and 18 bases separated the two germline ends. Germline V gene lookup returns CDR1 MNHEY and CDR2 SMNVEV (reference sequence). CDR3 sequence: CASRRPDRNGEAFF. CDR3 nucleotides: TGTGCCAGCAGACGCCCCGACAGGAACGGTGAAGCTTTCTTT.

The V gene is TRBV29-1, the J gene TRBJ2-1, with 11 nucleotides matching TRBD2. With V trimmed by 4 bases and J by 9 bases, 11 bases remained unmatched. Germline V gives CDR1 SQVTM, CDR2 ANQGSEA. The CDR3 sequence is 15 residues long. CDR3 in amino acids: CSVGVLAGGPGEQFF. The CDR3 coding sequence is TGCAGCGTTGGGGTTTTAGCGGGGGGGCCGGGTGAGCAGTTCTTC.

The chain joins TRBV27 to TRBJ1-3; D possibly corresponds to TRBD1 (6 bases). CDR3 size: 16 residues. Per germline, CDR1 MNHEY and CDR2 SMNVEV (reference sequence). Trimming pared 5 bases from V and 0 bases from J, leaving 14 bases between. The CDR3 reads CASSPYVGASGNTIYF. The CDR3 DNA sequence: TGTGCCAGCAGTCCCTACGTGGGGGCCTCTGGAAACACCATATATTTT.

On this clone: At the DNA level, this CDR3 is encoded by other sequences in the same sample as well. CDR3 nucleotides: TGTGCCAGTAGTATCGCACAGGGTGGCAATGAGCAGTTCTTC. Protein product: CASSIAQGGNEQFF. The V call is TRBV19, the J call TRBJ2-1, with a weak D call TRBD1 (6 bases). CDR3 length equals 14 residues. V was pared by 3 bases and J by 6 bases, with 12 bases between. Looked up from germline, CDR1 is LNHDA and CDR2 is SQIVND (reference sequence).

The chain couples TRBV4-1 to TRBJ2-1; the match to TRBD2 covers 9 bases. Germline V lookup: CDR1 MGHRA, CDR2 YSYEKL. This CDR3 comprises 17 residues. The V segment lost 1 base and the J segment 10 bases; nucleotides outside the gene matches: 14. Here the CDR3 DNA reads TGCGCCAGCAGCCAAGGGCTTGCTAGCGGGGTGAGGCTCGAGCAGTTCTTC. Translation gives CASSQGLASGVRLEQFF.